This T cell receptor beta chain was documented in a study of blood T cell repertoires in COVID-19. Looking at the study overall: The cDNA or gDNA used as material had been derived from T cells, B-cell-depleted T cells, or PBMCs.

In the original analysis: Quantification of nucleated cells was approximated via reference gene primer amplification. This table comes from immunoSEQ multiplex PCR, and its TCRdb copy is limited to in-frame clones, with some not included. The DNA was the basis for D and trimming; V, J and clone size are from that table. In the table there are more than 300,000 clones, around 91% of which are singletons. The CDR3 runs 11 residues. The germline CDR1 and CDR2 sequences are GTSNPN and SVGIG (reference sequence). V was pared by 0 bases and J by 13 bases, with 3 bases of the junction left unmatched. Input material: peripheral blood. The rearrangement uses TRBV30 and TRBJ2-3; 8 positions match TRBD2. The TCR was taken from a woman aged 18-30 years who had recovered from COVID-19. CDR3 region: CAWSVRGLEYF. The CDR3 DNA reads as TGTGCCTGGAGTGTACGGGGACTAGAGTATTTT.